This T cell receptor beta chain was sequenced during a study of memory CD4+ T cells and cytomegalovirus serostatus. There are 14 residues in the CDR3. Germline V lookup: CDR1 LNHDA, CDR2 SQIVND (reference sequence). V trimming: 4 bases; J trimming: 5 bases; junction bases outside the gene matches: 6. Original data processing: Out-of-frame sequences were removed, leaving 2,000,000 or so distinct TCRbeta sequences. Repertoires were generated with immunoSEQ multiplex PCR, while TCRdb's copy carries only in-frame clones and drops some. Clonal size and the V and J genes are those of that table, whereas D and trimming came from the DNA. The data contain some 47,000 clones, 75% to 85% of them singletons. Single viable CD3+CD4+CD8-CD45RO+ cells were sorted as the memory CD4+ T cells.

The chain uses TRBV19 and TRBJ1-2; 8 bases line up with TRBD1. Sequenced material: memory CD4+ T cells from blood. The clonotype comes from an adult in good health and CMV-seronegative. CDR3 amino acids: CASSTTGVRYGYTF. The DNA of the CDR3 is TGTGCCAGTAGTACGACAGGGGTTCGGTATGGCTACACCTTC.